These 18 T cell receptor beta chains originate from one sample sequenced in a study of CD4 T cells in relation to SARS-CoV-2 and coronaviruses. Unexposed donor CD4+ T cells date from about 2011-2018, before the COVID-19 pandemic. CD4+ T cells were isolated from the cells after 10 days of culture. Their antigens remain unidentified. Some clones are missing from TCRdb's copy, which holds only in-frame ones; the method was immunoSEQ multiplex PCR. The sample records under 25,000 clones, roughly 70% being singletons. Sequencing was carried out using CD4+ T cells from PBMCs, cultured in vitro. The receptors stem from a human donor in good health.

The chain joins TRBV11-2 to TRBJ2-5, with 10 bases aligning to TRBD2. V was pared by 2 bases and J by 3 bases, with 9 bases of the junction left unmatched. The CDR3 consists of 17 residues. Germline CDR1 is SGHAT and CDR2 is FQNNGV. CDR3 bases: TGTGCCAGCAGCTTATCAAGACTAGCGGGTTATAAAGAGACCCAGTACTTC. Encoded protein: CASSLSRLAGYKETQYF.

For the CDR3, the DNA is TGTGCCAGCAGCTCTGCGACGGGCACAGATACGCAGTATTTT. Translation gives CASSSATGTDTQYF. The V call is TRBV6-6, the J call TRBJ2-3; D call uncertain. V lost 6 bases to trimming and J lost 1 base, with 11 bases between them. The germline CDR1 and CDR2 sequences are MNHNY and SVGAGI (reference sequence). The CDR3 runs 14 residues.

The gene calls are TRBV5-1 and TRBJ2-1; 8 bases align to TRBD2. Germline V lookup: CDR1 SGHRS, CDR2 YFSETQ. The CDR3 has 15 residues. The ends lost 0 bases at V and 4 bases at J; junction bases unmatched: 3. CDR3 nucleotides: TGCGCCAGCAGCTTGGGAGGCGGGGGGTACAATGAGCAGTTCTTC. This translates into CASSLGGGGYNEQFF.

The chain has TRBV29-1 and TRBJ1-1; a weak D match, TRBD1 (5 bases). This CDR3 spans 14 amino acids. CDR1 and CDR2 (germline): SQVTM, ANQGSEA. V was pared by 6 bases and J by 4 bases, with 18 bases between. The CDR3: CSVGGYQGRTEAFF. DNA for the CDR3: TGCAGCGTGGGAGGATACCAGGGACGCACTGAAGCTTTCTTT.

In this sample, this clone turned up a few times. The chain carries TRBV6-2 or TRBV6-3 and TRBJ1-5; a possible D gene is TRBD1 (6 bases). This CDR3 contains 14 residues. The germline V and J ends were trimmed by 4 bases and 2 bases, with 9 bases remaining between them. Germline CDR1 reads MNHEY; CDR2 reads SVGEGT. CDR3 protein: CASSLTGGNQPQHF. For the CDR3, the DNA is TGTGCCAGCAGTTTGACAGGTGGCAATCAGCCCCAGCATTTT.

The rearrangement links TRBV5-4 to TRBJ1-1; 9 positions match TRBD1. V lost 3 bases to trimming and J lost 3 bases; unmatched junction nucleotides: 6. The CDR3 extends over 15 amino acids. Germline V gives CDR1 SGHNT, CDR2 YYREEE (reference sequence). CDR3 in amino acids: CASSSAGQGDTEAFF. The CDR3 DNA reads as TGTGCCAGCAGCTCCGCGGGACAGGGAGACACTGAAGCTTTCTTT.

The chain carries TRBV7-2 and TRBJ2-2; D call uncertain. The CDR3 contains 13 residues. V gave up 5 bases and J gave up 3 bases, with 7 bases separating them. CDR1 SGHTA and CDR2 FQGNSA come from the germline V gene. The CDR3: CASSRVHTGELFF. CDR3 nucleotide sequence: TGTGCCAGCAGCAGGGTTCACACCGGGGAGCTGTTTTTT. The full variable domain, its missing parts supplied by reference TRBV7-2 and TRBJ2-2, is GAGVSQSPSNKVTEKGKDVELRCDPISGHTALYWYRQSLGQGLEFLIYFQGNSAPDKSGLPSDRFSAERTGGSVSTLTIQRTQQEDSAVYLCASSRVHTGELFFGEGSRLTVL.

J is TRBJ2-2 and V is TRBV30; D gene unclear. Germline CDR1 reads GTSNPN; CDR2 reads SVGIG (reference sequence). The CDR3 runs to 14 residues. V lost 1 base to trimming and J lost 0 bases, with 6 bases between them. CDR3 loop: CAWSGGSNTGELFF. The CDR3 region has the DNA TGTGCCTGGAGTGGCGGTTCGAACACCGGGGAGCTGTTTTTT.

The chain recombines TRBV3-1 (or the pseudogene TRBV3-2) with TRBJ2-7, with TRBD1 matching over 12 bases. The V and J ends lost 4 bases and 5 bases, in that order; junction bases with no gene match: 9. This CDR3 is built from 16 residues. From germline, CDR1 is LGHDT and CDR2 YNNKEL (reference sequence). CDR3 loop: CASSLQPGQGAHEQYF. In DNA form, the CDR3 reads TGTGCCAGCAGCCTTCAACCGGGACAGGGGGCACACGAGCAGTACTTC.

V and J are TRBV2 and TRBJ1-5, with D unclear. Germline CDR1 and CDR2: SNHLY and FYNNEI. The length of the CDR3 is 13 residues. V was cut by 1 base and J by 6 bases, with 7 bases left in between. Here the CDR3 reads CASSEVLFQPQHF. The CDR3 nucleotides read TGTGCCAGCAGTGAAGTTTTATTTCAGCCCCAGCATTTT. Together with reference TRBV2 and TRBJ1-5, the CDR3 gives the full variable domain: EPEVTQTPSHQVTQMGQEVILRCVPISNHLYFYWYRQILGQKVEFLVSFYNNEISEKSEIFDDQFSVERPDGSNFTLKIRSTKLEDSAMYFCASSEVLFQPQHFGDGTRLSIL.

The V and J genes are TRBV19 and TRBJ2-3, with TRBD2 matching 13 bases. V was clipped by 3 bases and J by 6 bases; unmatched bases: 9. This CDR3 region has 17 residues. Germline-derived CDR1 and CDR2 are LNHDA and SQIVND (reference sequence). CDR3 sequence (DNA): TGTGCCAGTAGTATCTCACTAGCGGGAGGGCCGTGGGATACGCAGTATTTT. Protein sequence: CASSISLAGGPWDTQYF.

This chain connects TRBV11-2 to TRBJ2-3, with a weak D call TRBD2 (6 bases). The CDR3 has 15 amino acids. V lost 1 base to trimming and J lost 2 bases, with 10 bases between them. CDR1 SGHAT and CDR2 FQNNGV come from the germline V gene. In DNA, the CDR3 is TGTGCCAGCAGCTTAGTTGCGGGGATCACAGATACGCAGTATTTT. Translated, it gives CASSLVAGITDTQYF. The full variable domain, completed using reference TRBV11-2 and TRBJ2-3, is EAGVAQSPRYKIIEKRQSVAFWCNPISGHATLYWYQQILGQGPKLLIQFQNNGVVDDSQLPKDRFSAERLKGVDSTLKIQPAKLEDSAVYLCASSLVAGITDTQYFGPGTRLTVL.

This sequence joins TRBV5-1 and TRBJ2-7, with TRBD2 matching over 10 bases. V gave up 4 bases and J gave up 3 bases; unmatched junction bases: 7. CDR3 length: 15 amino acids. CDR1 and CDR2 (germline): SGHRS, YFSETQ. CDR3: CASSQLAGGNYEQYF. The CDR3 region has the DNA TGCGCCAGCAGCCAATTAGCGGGGGGCAACTACGAGCAGTACTTC.

The chain is built from TRBV5-4 and TRBJ2-5; D possibly uses TRBD1 or TRBD2 (6 bases each). The CDR3 covers 14 residues. Germline lookup yields CDR1 SGHNT and CDR2 YYREEE (reference sequence). Trimming took off 4 bases at V and 5 bases at J, with 15 bases between the two ends. The CDR3 protein is CASSPDRGRETQYF. CDR3 coding DNA: TGTGCCAGCAGCCCGGACCGGGGGCGGGAGACCCAGTACTTC.

The CDR3 spells CASGGGQAYYGYTF. The DNA for the CDR3 is TGTGCCAGTGGGGGGGGACAGGCTTACTATGGCTACACCTTC. The V gene is TRBV6-5, the J gene TRBJ1-2; 8 bases are a match to TRBD1. This CDR3 has 14 amino acids. Looked up from germline, CDR1 is MNHEY and CDR2 is SVGAGI. J gave up 3 bases and V 9 bases, and 9 bases lay outside the gene matches.

This clone was seen a handful of times. The chain employs TRBV2 and TRBJ1-1; D ambiguous. The CDR3 sequence is 15 residues long. V was pared by 7 bases and J by 1 base, with 16 bases between. Per germline, CDR1 SNHLY and CDR2 FYNNEI. The CDR3 DNA is TGTGCCAGCAACCACTTGGGTGTCCGGAACACTGAAGCTTTCTTT. It is translated as CASNHLGVRNTEAFF.

The chain recombines TRBV5-1 with TRBJ1-5; TRBD1 agrees at 8 bases. This CDR3 comprises 16 residues. The trim removed 0 bases at V and 2 bases at J, leaving 4 bases unmatched. From germline, CDR1 is SGHRS and CDR2 YFSETQ. CDR3 sequence reads: CASSLGSGGRNQPQHF. CDR3 in DNA: TGCGCCAGCAGCTTGGGGTCAGGGGGCCGCAATCAGCCCCAGCATTTT.

The J gene is TRBJ1-1, the V gene TRBV18; 11 nucleotides match TRBD1. The germline CDR1 and CDR2 sequences are KGHSH and LQKENI. The CDR3 sequence is 15 residues long. With 3 bases clipped from V and 7 bases from J, the junction kept 7 bases outside the gene matches. The CDR3 reads CASSPRTGGANEAFF. DNA of the CDR3: TGTGCCAGCTCACCTCGGACAGGGGGCGCAAATGAAGCTTTCTTT.